These 3 T cell receptor beta chains were sequenced from one sample in a study of control samples from healthy donors and cancer patients. Clones were sequenced by immunoSEQ multiplex PCR, and TCRdb holds only the in-frame ones, with some missing. The profile shows roughly 450,000 clones, over 75% of them singletons. What was sequenced was PBMCs. The receptor set was obtained from a man aged 35 to 55 with head and neck cancer.

This clone occurred once. This CDR3 is CASSPGLIDYEQYF. The CDR3 coding sequence is TGTGCCAGCAGCCCGGGACTAATAGACTACGAGCAGTACTTC. The rearrangement uses TRBV5-6 and TRBJ2-7; 7 positions match TRBD2. This CDR3 has 14 amino acids. The V gene end was trimmed by 4 bases and the J gene end by 3 bases; junction bases not matched to a gene: 7. Germline V lookup: CDR1 SGHDT, CDR2 YYEEEE.

V and J are TRBV19 and TRBJ1-3; D unresolved. This CDR3 is 14 amino acids long. V was trimmed by 4 bases and J by 0 bases, leaving 7 bases between them. Looked up from germline, CDR1 is LNHDA and CDR2 is SQIVND (reference sequence). Written as DNA, the CDR3 is TGTGCCAGTAGTAGTCCCGGCTCTGGAAACACCATATATTTT. This encodes CASSSPGSGNTIYF.

This chain connects TRBV29-1 to TRBJ1-1; TRBD1 might be the D (5 bases). This CDR3 has 13 amino acids. CDR1 SQVTM and CDR2 ANQGSEA come from the germline V gene. Between the trimmed V and J ends, which lost 6 bases and 1 base, there was a span of 12 bases. The CDR3 loop is CSVYQGGNTEAFF. CDR3 coding DNA: TGCAGCGTGTATCAGGGAGGGAACACTGAAGCTTTCTTT.